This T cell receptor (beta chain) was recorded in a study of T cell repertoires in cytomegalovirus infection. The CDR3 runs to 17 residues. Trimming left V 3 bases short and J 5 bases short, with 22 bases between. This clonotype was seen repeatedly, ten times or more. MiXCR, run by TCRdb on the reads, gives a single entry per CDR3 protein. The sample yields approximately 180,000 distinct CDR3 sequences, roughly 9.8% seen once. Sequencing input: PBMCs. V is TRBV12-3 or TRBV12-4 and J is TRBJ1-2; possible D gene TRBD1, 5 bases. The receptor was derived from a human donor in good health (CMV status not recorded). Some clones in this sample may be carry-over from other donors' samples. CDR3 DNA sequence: TGTGCCAGCAGTTTTGGGACCCTCCGGTCGGGTGGGTATGGCTACACCTTC. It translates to CASSFGTLRSGGYGYTF.